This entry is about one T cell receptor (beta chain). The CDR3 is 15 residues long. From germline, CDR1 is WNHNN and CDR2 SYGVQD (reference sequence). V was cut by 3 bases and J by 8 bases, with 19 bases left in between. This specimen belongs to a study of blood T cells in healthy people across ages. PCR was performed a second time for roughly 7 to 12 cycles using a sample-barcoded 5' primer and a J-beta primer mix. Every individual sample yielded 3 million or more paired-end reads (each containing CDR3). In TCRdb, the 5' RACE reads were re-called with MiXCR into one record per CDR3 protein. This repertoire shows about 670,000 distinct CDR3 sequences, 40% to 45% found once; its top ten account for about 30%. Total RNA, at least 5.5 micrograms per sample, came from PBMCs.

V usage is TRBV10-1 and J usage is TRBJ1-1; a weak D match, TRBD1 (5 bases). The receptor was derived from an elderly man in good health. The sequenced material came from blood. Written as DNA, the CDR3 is TGCGCCAGCAGTGACCCGGGGGACGGGGAGCGCGAAGCTTTCTTT. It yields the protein CASSDPGDGEREAFF.